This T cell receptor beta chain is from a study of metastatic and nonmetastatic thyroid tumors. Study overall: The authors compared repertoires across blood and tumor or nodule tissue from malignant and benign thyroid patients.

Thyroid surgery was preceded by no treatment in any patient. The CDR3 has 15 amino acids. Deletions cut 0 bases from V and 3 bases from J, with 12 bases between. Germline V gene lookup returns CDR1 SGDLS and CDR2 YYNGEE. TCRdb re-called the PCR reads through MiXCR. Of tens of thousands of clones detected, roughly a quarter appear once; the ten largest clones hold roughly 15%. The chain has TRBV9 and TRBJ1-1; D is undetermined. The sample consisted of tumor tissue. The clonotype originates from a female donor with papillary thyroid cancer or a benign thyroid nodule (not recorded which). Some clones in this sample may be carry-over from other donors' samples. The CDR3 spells CASSVASDPYTEAFF. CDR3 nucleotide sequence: TGTGCCAGCAGCGTAGCTTCCGACCCTTACACTGAAGCTTTCTTT.